What follows are 26 T cell receptor beta chains derived from one specimen sequenced in a study of blood T cell repertoires in COVID-19 (dated by TCRdb to about 2020). The library was built by means of the immunoSEQ multiplex PCR assay. Here the immuneACCESS table is served through TCRdb, limited to in-frame sequences with V and J called. Missing clones are a known gap in these copies; in checked studies unresolved V genes cover under half, and the rest lacks a known reason. For this sample there are 140,000 to 150,000 clones; just over 85% appear just once. The ten biggest clones cover roughly 4.3% of the sample. Sequencing was carried out using PBMCs or T cells enriched from blood (not recorded which). The receptors stem from a man in his forties or fifties who had recovered from COVID-19.

This chain links TRBV10-3 with TRBJ1-2; possible D gene TRBD1, 6 bases. The V gene lost 0 bases and the J gene lost 4 bases, with 9 bases spanning the gap. The CDR3 runs 14 residues. The V gene's germline CDR1 is ENHRY and CDR2 SYGVKD. CDR3 sequence: CAISESGGSYGYTF. The CDR3 nucleotides read TGTGCCATCAGTGAGTCAGGGGGAAGCTATGGCTACACCTTC.

This rearrangement joins TRBV27 to TRBJ1-1; perhaps TRBD1 as D (6 bases). V dropped 2 bases and J dropped 11 bases, with 12 bases sitting between them. Looked up from germline, CDR1 is MNHEY and CDR2 is SMNVEV (reference sequence). The CDR3 extends over 12 amino acids. CDR3 sequence reads: CASSLMGAKAFF. The DNA for the CDR3 is TGTGCCAGCAGTTTAATGGGGGCGAAGGCTTTCTTT.

Concerning this clone itself: The sample contains more than one DNA sequence encoding this CDR3. This rearrangement joins TRBV7-2 to TRBJ1-1; D is ambiguous. V was pared by 3 bases and J by 1 base, with 6 bases between. Germline CDR1 is SGHTA and CDR2 is FQGNSA. The CDR3 sequence is 13 residues long. The CDR3, as DNA: TGTGCCAGCAGCTTGAGTCAGAACACTGAAGCTTTCTTT. It specifies CASSLSQNTEAFF.

The chain links TRBV15 to TRBJ1-4; 12 positions match TRBD1. With 4 bases clipped from V and 7 bases from J, the junction kept 10 bases outside the gene matches. Per germline, CDR1 LNHNV and CDR2 YYDKDF (reference sequence). The CDR3 extends over 17 amino acids. CDR3 loop: CATSKRGTGGSGEKLFF. The CDR3 DNA sequence: TGTGCCACCAGCAAACGGGGGACAGGGGGCAGTGGTGAAAAACTGTTTTTT.

The V call is TRBV7-2, the J call TRBJ2-4; possibly TRBD2 for D (7 bases). The germline V and J ends were trimmed by 0 bases and 9 bases, with 18 bases remaining between them. The germline V gene has CDR1 SGHTA and CDR2 FQGNSA. This CDR3 contains 16 residues. CDR3 region: CASSLAGSGKGGIQYF. The CDR3 DNA follows: TGTGCCAGCAGCTTAGCGGGGAGCGGGAAGGGGGGCATTCAGTACTTC.

CDR3 bases: TGCGCCAGCAGCCACCCGACAGGAGATAATTCACCCCTCCACTTT. As protein: CASSHPTGDNSPLHF. The chain is built from TRBV4-1 and TRBJ1-6; D is perhaps TRBD1 (6 bases). The germline V gene has CDR1 MGHRA and CDR2 YSYEKL. Deletions cut 3 bases from V and 5 bases from J, with 11 bases between. The CDR3 is 15 amino acids.

The chain employs TRBV7-2 and TRBJ2-3, with a weak D call TRBD1 (8 bases). Germline lookup yields CDR1 SGHTA and CDR2 FQGNSA. With 5 bases removed from V and 4 bases from J, the gap between germline ends came to 19 bases. CDR3 length: 16 residues. CDR3 bases: TGTGCCAGCAGCACCCGACAGGGGAGGGCTGCAGATACGCAGTATTTT. This sequence encodes CASSTRQGRAADTQYF.

The chain carries TRBV11-2 and TRBJ1-2, with 7 bases aligning to TRBD1. The CDR3 runs to 15 residues. V gave up 1 base and J gave up 4 bases; unmatched junction bases: 6. Germline CDR1 reads SGHAT; CDR2 reads FQNNGV. The CDR3, as DNA: TGTGCCAGCAGCTTAGCGGGGGCAGGGGGCTATGGCTACACCTTC. Translating gives CASSLAGAGGYGYTF.

Points on this clone: The same CDR3 also results from other DNA sequences found in this sample. V gene TRBV12-3 or TRBV12-4 combines with J gene TRBJ1-5; D gene uncertain. The CDR3 covers 13 residues. With 6 bases removed from V and 4 bases from J, the gap between germline ends came to 10 bases. The CDR3 nucleotides read TGTGCCAGCAGCCTAGGTTCGAATCAGCCCCAGCATTTT. It specifies CASSLGSNQPQHF.

The chain is built from TRBV6-5 and TRBJ1-6; D gene uncertain. The V and J ends lost 5 bases and 4 bases respectively, with 9 bases between them. This CDR3 is 14 amino acids long. Germline V gene data show CDR1 as MNHEY and CDR2 as SVGAGI. The CDR3 reads CASSPVYYNSPLHF. The CDR3 DNA reads TGTGCCAGCAGTCCCGTTTATTATAATTCACCCCTCCACTTT.

V usage is TRBV24-1 and J usage is TRBJ2-5; D unclear. Germline CDR1 KGHDR, CDR2 SFDVKD. V was pared by 6 bases and J by 3 bases, with 7 bases between. The CDR3 contains 12 residues. This CDR3 is CATSSQKETQYF. Here the CDR3 DNA reads TGTGCCACCAGTTCCCAGAAAGAGACCCAGTACTTC.

This chain joins TRBV3-1 (or the pseudogene TRBV3-2) and TRBJ1-1; 10 nucleotides match TRBD1. V lost 4 bases, J lost 5 bases, and 10 bases stayed unmatched. The germline CDR1 and CDR2 sequences are LGHDT and YNNKEL (reference sequence). The CDR3 is made up of 16 amino acids. CDR3: CASSPHSGQGETEAFF. The CDR3 DNA follows: TGTGCCAGCAGCCCCCATTCCGGACAGGGGGAAACTGAAGCTTTCTTT.

The V call is TRBV3-1 (or the pseudogene TRBV3-2), the J call TRBJ2-2; 7 bases match TRBD1. With 2 bases clipped from V and 7 bases from J, the junction kept 4 bases outside the gene matches. CDR3 size: 14 residues. Per germline, CDR1 LGHDT and CDR2 YNNKEL (reference sequence). CDR3: CASSQPRDSGELFF. The CDR3 nucleotides read TGTGCCAGCAGCCAACCACGGGACAGCGGGGAGCTGTTTTTT.

The rearrangement joins TRBV13 to TRBJ2-3, with 7 bases matching TRBD1. The CDR3 spans 15 residues. Germline V gene lookup returns CDR1 PRHDT and CDR2 FYEKMQ (reference sequence). The ends lost 4 bases at V and 3 bases at J; junction bases unmatched: 7. CDR3 sequence reads: CASSSLRGQTDTQYF. For the CDR3, the DNA is TGTGCCAGCAGCTCACTTAGGGGGCAGACAGATACGCAGTATTTT.

The chain uses TRBV2 and TRBJ2-1, with a weak D call TRBD1 (6 bases). Between the trimmed V and J ends, which lost 6 bases and 0 bases, there was a span of 15 bases. Germline V gene lookup returns CDR1 SNHLY and CDR2 FYNNEI. CDR3 length equals 16 residues. The CDR3 nucleotides read TGTGCCAGCAGCCAACAGGGTTTCGGCTCCTACAATGAGCAGTTCTTC. Amino acids: CASSQQGFGSYNEQFF.

The chain joins TRBV19 to TRBJ2-3; 8 bases map to TRBD1. The CDR3 runs to 16 residues. The germline V gene has CDR1 LNHDA and CDR2 SQIVND (reference sequence). V trimming: 8 bases; J trimming: 0 bases; junction bases outside the gene matches: 10. Here the CDR3 DNA reads TGTGCCAGTCGGGATATGAGGACAGGGAGCACAGATACGCAGTATTTT. Translation: CASRDMRTGSTDTQYF.

The chain couples TRBV30 to TRBJ1-2; a weak D match, TRBD1 (6 bases). This CDR3 is built from 13 residues. Looked up from germline, CDR1 is GTSNPN and CDR2 is SVGIG (reference sequence). V lost 4 bases and J lost 2, with 11 bases in between. CDR3 sequence reads: CAWNLDRNYGYTF. The DNA of the CDR3 is TGTGCCTGGAACCTGGACAGAAACTATGGCTACACCTTC. Using reference TRBV30 and TRBJ1-2 for the parts outside the CDR3, the full variable domain is SQTIHQWPATLVQPVGSPLSLECTVEGTSNPNLYWYRQAAGRGLQLLFYSVGIGQISSEVPQNLSASRPQDRQFILSSKKLLLSDSGFYLCAWNLDRNYGYTFGSGTRLTVV.

V usage is TRBV7-2 and J usage is TRBJ2-5; no definite D call. Germline V gene lookup returns CDR1 SGHTA and CDR2 FQGNSA. V dropped 0 bases and J dropped 5 bases, with 13 bases sitting between them. This CDR3 spans 15 amino acids. In nucleotides, the CDR3 is TGTGCCAGCAGCTTAGCGCGAGTAGCCGGGGAGACCCAGTACTTC. Translated: CASSLARVAGETQYF.

The chain links TRBV24-1 to TRBJ2-5; TRBD2 matches 7 bases. This CDR3 has 15 residues. Germline V gene data show CDR1 as KGHDR and CDR2 as SFDVKD. V trimming: 2 bases; J trimming: 2 bases; junction bases outside the gene matches: 4. DNA of the CDR3: TGTGCCACCAGTGATTATGTGGGGGGGCAAGAGACCCAGTACTTC. Amino acid sequence: CATSDYVGGQETQYF.

This sequence joins TRBV7-9 and TRBJ1-1; unclear D gene. The CDR3 has 13 residues. CDR1 is SEHNR and CDR2 is FQNEAQ in the germline V gene (reference sequence). The V and J ends lost 6 bases and 0 bases respectively, with 8 bases between them. CDR3: CASSGGLNTEAFF. In DNA, the CDR3 is TGTGCCAGCAGTGGAGGATTGAACACTGAAGCTTTCTTT.

This chain joins TRBV9 and TRBJ1-4; D unresolved. This CDR3 spans 13 amino acids. With 2 bases removed from V and 6 bases from J, the gap between germline ends came to 8 bases. The V gene's germline CDR1 is SGDLS and CDR2 YYNGEE. As DNA, the CDR3 is TGTGCCAGCAGCGTTCGTCCGGATGAAAAACTGTTTTTT. This codes for CASSVRPDEKLFF.

The chain links TRBV7-6 to TRBJ2-1; TRBD1 might be the D (5 bases). Germline V gene data show CDR1 as SGHVS and CDR2 as FNYEAQ. The CDR3 contains 16 residues. V lost 5 bases, J lost 2 bases, and 16 bases lay in between. The CDR3 loop reads CASSVRQNSPYNEQFF. The CDR3 DNA reads as TGTGCCAGCAGCGTACGACAGAACTCCCCCTACAATGAGCAGTTCTTC. Filled out from reference TRBV7-6 and TRBJ2-1, the complete variable domain reads GAGVSQSPRYKVTKRGQDVALRCDPISGHVSLYWYRQALGQGPEFLTYFNYEAQQDKSGLPNDRFSAERPEGSISTLTIQRTEQRDSAMYRCASSVRQNSPYNEQFFGPGTRLTVL.

The rearrangement links TRBV10-1 to TRBJ2-7, with D unresolved. CDR1 and CDR2 from the germline V gene are WNHNN and SYGVQD (reference sequence). The germline V and J ends were trimmed by 0 bases and 9 bases, with 12 bases remaining between them. This CDR3 is 13 amino acids long. CDR3 loop: CASSESSWLGQYV. The CDR3 bases are TGCGCCAGCAGTGAGTCTAGCTGGCTGGGGCAGTACGTC.

This clone has only one observation. The V call is TRBV7-6, the J call TRBJ1-1, with TRBD1 as a possible D gene (6 bases). Trimming left V 5 bases short and J 1 base short, with 11 bases between. Germline values: CDR1 SGHVS, CDR2 FNYEAQ. This CDR3 is 14 amino acids long. The CDR3 reads CASSRGQWNTEAFF. The DNA for the CDR3 is TGTGCCAGCAGCAGAGGACAGTGGAACACTGAAGCTTTCTTT.

The gene calls are TRBV28 and TRBJ2-7; possible D gene TRBD2, 6 bases. V lost 4 bases and J 7 bases, leaving 23 bases between the germline ends. The CDR3 contains 16 residues. Germline V gene sequence: CDR1 MDHEN, CDR2 SYDVKM. In nucleotides, the CDR3 is TGTGCCAGCAGTTCCCCCTCGACAGCCCGGGGGTATGAGCAGTACTTC. This codes for CASSSPSTARGYEQYF.

This rearrangement joins TRBV12-3 or TRBV12-4 to TRBJ2-5; D uncertain. The length of the CDR3 is 12 residues. V gave up 1 base and J gave up 4 bases, with 4 bases separating them. CDR3 coding DNA: TGTGCCAGCAGTTTAGACAGAGAGACCCAGTACTTC. It yields the protein CASSLDRETQYF.